This T cell receptor beta chain emerged from a study of glioma-infiltrating T cells. V gave up 5 bases and J gave up 7 bases; unmatched junction bases: 8. CDR3 length equals 14 residues. The germline V gene has CDR1 SEHNR and CDR2 FQNEAQ (reference sequence). TCR alpha and beta CDR3 regions were amplified from RNA using iRepertoire nested multiplex PCR. Tissue mRNA or PBMC total RNA, roughly 85-450 ng, went into one-step reverse transcription and amplification. TCRdb redid the calling of the multiplex PCR reads with MiXCR, one entry per CDR3 protein. The sample has 100,000 to 150,000 distinct CDR3 sequences, approximately 25% seen once.

The source material was glioma tissue, nonneoplastic brain tissue, or PBMCs (not recorded which). The J gene is TRBJ2-7, the V gene TRBV7-9; 10 nucleotides align to TRBD1. This TCR was recovered from a human donor with low-grade glioma or glioblastoma, undergoing nonglioma brain surgery, or in good health (not recorded which). The CDR3 DNA reads TGTGCCAGCAGCCCAGCCGGGACAGGGGTTGAGCAGTACTTC. It specifies CASSPAGTGVEQYF.